This T cell receptor (beta chain) was found in a study of T cell changes during pregnancy in multiple sclerosis. Measured with immunoSEQ multiplex PCR; TCRdb has only the in-frame clones, and not every one. The table includes around 59,000 clones, roughly 93% detected once. The receptor comes from a female donor with multiple sclerosis, enrolled in a pregnancy study. The sequences come from CD8+ T cells from peripheral blood mononuclear cells, collected in the second trimester of pregnancy.

DNA for the CDR3: TGCGCCAGCAGTGGCCCAGAGGTAGCGACGGACGAGCAGTACTTC. It specifies CASSGPEVATDEQYF. The chain is built from TRBV10-2 and TRBJ2-7; tentatively, D is TRBD2 (5 bases). The CDR3 is 15 residues long. Germline V gene data show CDR1 as WSHSY and CDR2 as SAAADI. V dropped 4 bases and J dropped 5 bases, with 18 bases sitting between them.